Below, one T cell receptor (beta chain) is given with its context. The CDR3 contains 14 residues. V lost 6 bases, J lost 5 bases, and 11 bases lay in between. Germline lookup yields CDR1 SGHTA and CDR2 FQGNSA. Donors were grouped by their self-reported clinical history. The data derive from a study of blood T cell repertoires in COVID-19. Original processing notes: Amplifying reference gene primers gave estimates of nucleated cell counts. Data came from immunoSEQ multiplex PCR; TCRdb stores just in-frame clones and leaves some out. V, J and clone size reflect that table, while D and trimming were determined from the DNA. Seen here are about 480,000 clones, 85% to 90% observed once, and the top ten hold approximately 1.8%.

This TCR was recovered from a woman between 40 and 55 years old who had recovered from COVID-19. The rearrangement joins TRBV7-2 to TRBJ1-6; a weak D match, TRBD1 (6 bases). Sequencing input: PBMCs or T cells enriched from blood (not recorded which). CDR3 DNA sequence: TGTGCCAGCAGAACTGGACAGAATAATTCACCCCTCCACTTT. This codes for CASRTGQNNSPLHF.